The source of this T cell receptor (beta chain) is a study of long-term antiretroviral therapy in people with HIV. Germline V lookup: CDR1 LNHDA, CDR2 SQIVND (reference sequence). The length of the CDR3 is 15 residues. The V gene end was trimmed by 9 bases and the J gene end by 1 base; junction bases not matched to a gene: 9. Samples were assayed with immunoSEQ v3.0 at survey level. Clones were sequenced by immunoSEQ multiplex PCR, and TCRdb holds only the in-frame ones, with some missing. The sample consists of 30,000 to 40,000 clones, about four fifths of them appearing once. The chain has TRBV19 and TRBJ1-1, with 9 nucleotides matching TRBD1. The sequenced sample was unsorted PBMCs, obtained 1.9 years after starting antiretroviral therapy. The clonotype was recovered from a man aged 18 to 29 with HIV. The CDR3 nucleotides read TGTGCCAGCAAGAACCGGGACAGGGAGAACACTGAAGCTTTCTTT. Translation: CASKNRDRENTEAFF.